This TCR beta chain was captured in a study of blood T cells in healthy people across ages. In the case of this clonotype: As yet, its antigen is unknown.

The CDR3 is made up of 18 amino acids. The use of a sample-barcoded 5' primer and a J-beta primer mix characterized a second PCR of roughly 6 to 11 cycles. Each TCR beta cDNA got a 12-nucleotide random molecular identifier. A single record per CDR3 protein comes from TCRdb applying MiXCR to the 5' RACE reads. This table has roughly 730,000 distinct CDR3 sequences, 56% appearing once. Study findings and constraints: More naive CD4+ cells and higher diversity were found in long-lived than in aged donors.

The chain joins TRBV21-1 to TRBJ1-2; the table calls TRBD1, which could not be checked here. TRBV21-1 is reported as a pseudogene. The sequence was collected from a man aged 40-55 years in good health. Sequences were obtained from blood. CDR3 nucleotides: TGTGCCAGCAGCGAGGTTGATGTAGGGGACGAAGATAACTATGGCTACACCTTC. It encodes CASSEVDVGDEDNYGYTF.